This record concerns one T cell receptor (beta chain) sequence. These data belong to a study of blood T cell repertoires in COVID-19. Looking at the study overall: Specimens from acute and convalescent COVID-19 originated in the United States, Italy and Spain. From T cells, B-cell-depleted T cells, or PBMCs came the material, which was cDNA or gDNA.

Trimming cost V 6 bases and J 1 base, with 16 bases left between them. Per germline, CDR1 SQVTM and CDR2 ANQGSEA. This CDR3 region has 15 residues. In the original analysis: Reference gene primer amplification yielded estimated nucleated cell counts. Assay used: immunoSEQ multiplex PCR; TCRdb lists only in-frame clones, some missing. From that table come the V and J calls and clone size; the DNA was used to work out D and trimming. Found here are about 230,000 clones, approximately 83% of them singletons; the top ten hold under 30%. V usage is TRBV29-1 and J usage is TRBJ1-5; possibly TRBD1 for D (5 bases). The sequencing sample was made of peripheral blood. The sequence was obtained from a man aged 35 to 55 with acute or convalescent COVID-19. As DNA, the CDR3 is TGCAGCGTAAAAGGGGACTCAGGGAGCAATCAGCCCCAGCATTTT. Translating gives CSVKGDSGSNQPQHF.